This T cell receptor beta chain was documented in a study of blood T cell repertoires in COVID-19. Study information: Researchers got acute and convalescent COVID-19 samples from the United States, Italy and Spain. PBMCs, B-cell-depleted T cells, or T cells provided the cDNA or gDNA that made up the material.

Germline V lookup: CDR1 SGHKS, CDR2 YYEKEE (reference sequence). This CDR3 contains 15 residues. Trimming removed 7 bases from V and 0 bases from J; junction bases left unmatched: 5. As handled by the study authors: The authors estimated nucleated cell counts from reference gene primer amplification. Assay: immunoSEQ multiplex PCR; the TCRdb copy retains only in-frame clones and omits some. V and J calls and clone size are given by that table; D and trimming were obtained from the DNA. The data hold 150,000 to 200,000 clones, with around 87% observed a single time. Sequenced: peripheral blood. The source is a young woman who had recovered from COVID-19. The chain employs TRBV5-5 and TRBJ2-4; TRBD1 aligns across 9 bases. The CDR3 protein is CASGMGQGAKNIQYF. DNA of the CDR3: TGTGCCAGCGGTATGGGACAGGGAGCCAAAAACATTCAGTACTTC.